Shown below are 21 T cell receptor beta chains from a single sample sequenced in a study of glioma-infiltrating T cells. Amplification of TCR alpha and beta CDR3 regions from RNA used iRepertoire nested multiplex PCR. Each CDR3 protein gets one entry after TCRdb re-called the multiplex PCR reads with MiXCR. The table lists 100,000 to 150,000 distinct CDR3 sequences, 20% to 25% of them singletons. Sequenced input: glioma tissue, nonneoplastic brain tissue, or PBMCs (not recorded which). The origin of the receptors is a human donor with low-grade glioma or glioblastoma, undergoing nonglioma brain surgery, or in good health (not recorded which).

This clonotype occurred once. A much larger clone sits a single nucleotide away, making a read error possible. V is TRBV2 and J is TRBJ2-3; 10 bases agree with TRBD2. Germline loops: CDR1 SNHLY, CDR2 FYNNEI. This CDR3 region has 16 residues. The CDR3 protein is CASGERASGSIDTQYF. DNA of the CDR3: TGTGCCAGCGGTGAACGGGCTAGCGGGAGTATAGATACGCAGTATTTT.

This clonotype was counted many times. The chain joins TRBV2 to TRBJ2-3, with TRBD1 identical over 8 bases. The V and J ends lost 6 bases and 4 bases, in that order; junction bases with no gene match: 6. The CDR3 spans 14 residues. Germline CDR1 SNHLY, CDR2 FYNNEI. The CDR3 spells CASRGDRRADTQYF. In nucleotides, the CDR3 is TGTGCCAGCAGGGGGGACAGGCGAGCAGATACGCAGTATTTT. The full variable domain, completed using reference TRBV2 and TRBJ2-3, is EPEVTQTPSHQVTQMGQEVILRCVPISNHLYFYWYRQILGQKVEFLVSFYNNEISEKSEIFDDQFSVERPDGSNFTLKIRSTKLEDSAMYFCASRGDRRADTQYFGPGTRLTVL.

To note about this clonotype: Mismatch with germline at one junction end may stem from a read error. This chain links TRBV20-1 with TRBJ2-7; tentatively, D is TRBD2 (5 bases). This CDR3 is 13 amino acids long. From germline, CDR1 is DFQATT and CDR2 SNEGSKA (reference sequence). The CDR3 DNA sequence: TGCAGTTCTAGAGAGGGCAGCCCCTACGAGCAGTACTTC. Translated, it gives CSSREGSPYEQYF.

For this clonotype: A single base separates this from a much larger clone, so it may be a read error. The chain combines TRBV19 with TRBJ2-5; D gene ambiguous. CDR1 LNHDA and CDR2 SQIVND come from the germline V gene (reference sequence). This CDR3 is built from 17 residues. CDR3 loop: CASSTRSVNGRQEAQYF. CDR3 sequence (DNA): TGTGCCAGTAGTACGCGCTCCGTAAACGGGCGGCAAGAGGCCCAGTACTTC.

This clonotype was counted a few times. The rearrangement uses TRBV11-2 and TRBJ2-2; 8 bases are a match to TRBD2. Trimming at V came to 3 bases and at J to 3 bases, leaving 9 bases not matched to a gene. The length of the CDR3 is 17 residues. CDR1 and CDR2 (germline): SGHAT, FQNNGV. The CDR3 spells CASSLHPSGGHTGELFF. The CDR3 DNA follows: TGTGCCAGCAGCTTGCACCCCAGCGGGGGACACACCGGGGAGCTGTTTTTT.

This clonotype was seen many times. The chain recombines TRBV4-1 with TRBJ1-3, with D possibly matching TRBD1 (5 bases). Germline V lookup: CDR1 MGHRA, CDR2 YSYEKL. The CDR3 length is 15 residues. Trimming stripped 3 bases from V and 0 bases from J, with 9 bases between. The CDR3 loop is CASSHGTISGNTIYF. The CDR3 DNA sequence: TGCGCCAGCAGCCATGGGACTATCTCTGGAAACACCATATATTTT.

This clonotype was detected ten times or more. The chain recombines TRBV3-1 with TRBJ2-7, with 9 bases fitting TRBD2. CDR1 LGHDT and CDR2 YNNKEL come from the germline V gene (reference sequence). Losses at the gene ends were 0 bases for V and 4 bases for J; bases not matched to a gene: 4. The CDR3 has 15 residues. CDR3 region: CASSQEGSGRYEQYF. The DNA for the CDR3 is TGTGCCAGCAGCCAAGAAGGCAGCGGGAGGTACGAGCAGTACTTC.

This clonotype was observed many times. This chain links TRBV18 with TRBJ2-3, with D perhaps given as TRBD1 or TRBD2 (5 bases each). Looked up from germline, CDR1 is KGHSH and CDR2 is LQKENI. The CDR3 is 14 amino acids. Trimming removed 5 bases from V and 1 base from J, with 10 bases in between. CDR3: CASSTGGGTDTQYF. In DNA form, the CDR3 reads TGTGCCAGCTCAACAGGAGGAGGCACAGATACGCAGTATTTT.

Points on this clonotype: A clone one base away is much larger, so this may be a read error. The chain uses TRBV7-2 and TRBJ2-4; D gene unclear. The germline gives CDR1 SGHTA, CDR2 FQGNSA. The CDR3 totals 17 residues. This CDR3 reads CASRDYRETNKNNEQLF. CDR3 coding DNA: TGTGCCAGCCGCGATTACAGAGAAACAAATAAAAACAATGAGCAGCTCTTC.

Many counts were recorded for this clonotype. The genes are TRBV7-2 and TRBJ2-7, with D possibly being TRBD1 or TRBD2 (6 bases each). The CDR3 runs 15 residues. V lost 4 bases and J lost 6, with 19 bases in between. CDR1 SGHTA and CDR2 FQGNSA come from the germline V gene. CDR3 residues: CASSSRGTPLLEQYF. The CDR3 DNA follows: TGTGCCAGCAGCTCTCGCGGGACACCCCTGCTCGAGCAGTACTTC. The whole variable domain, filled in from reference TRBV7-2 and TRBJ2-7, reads GAGVSQSPSNKVTEKGKDVELRCDPISGHTALYWYRQSLGQGLEFLIYFQGNSAPDKSGLPSDRFSAERTGGSVSTLTIQRTQQEDSAVYLCASSSRGTPLLEQYFGPGTRLTVT.

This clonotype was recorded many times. CDR3 nucleotide sequence: TGCGCCAGCAGCCCTTGGACAGGGTCCATCACCAACGTCCTGACTTTC. This gives the protein CASSPWTGSITNVLTF. V is TRBV4-1 and J is TRBJ2-6, with 8 bases lining up with TRBD1. Germline lookup yields CDR1 MGHRA and CDR2 YSYEKL. This CDR3 region has 16 residues. J lost 8 bases, V lost 4 bases, and 10 bases had no gene match.

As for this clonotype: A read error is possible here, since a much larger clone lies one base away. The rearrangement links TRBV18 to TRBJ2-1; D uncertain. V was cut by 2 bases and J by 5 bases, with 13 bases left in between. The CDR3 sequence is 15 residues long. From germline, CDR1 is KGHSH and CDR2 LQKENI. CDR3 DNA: TGTGCCAGCTCACCAAGGGCCTGGATCAACAATGAGCAGTTCTTC. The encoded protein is CASSPRAWINNEQFF.

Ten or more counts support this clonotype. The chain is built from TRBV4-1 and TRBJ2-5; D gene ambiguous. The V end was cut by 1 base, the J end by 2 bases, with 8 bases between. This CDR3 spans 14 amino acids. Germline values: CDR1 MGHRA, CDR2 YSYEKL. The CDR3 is CASSQVGQQETQYF. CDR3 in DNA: TGCGCCAGCAGCCAAGTAGGTCAGCAAGAGACCCAGTACTTC.

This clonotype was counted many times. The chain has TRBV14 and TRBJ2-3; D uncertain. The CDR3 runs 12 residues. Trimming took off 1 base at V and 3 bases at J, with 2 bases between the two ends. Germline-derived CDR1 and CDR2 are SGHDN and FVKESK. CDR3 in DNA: TGTGCCAGCAGCCAAGTGACAGATACGCAGTATTTT. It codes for CASSQVTDTQYF.

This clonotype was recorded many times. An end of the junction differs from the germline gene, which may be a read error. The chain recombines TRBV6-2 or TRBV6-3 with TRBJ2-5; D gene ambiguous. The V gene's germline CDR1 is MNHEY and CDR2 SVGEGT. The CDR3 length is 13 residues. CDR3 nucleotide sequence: TGTGCCAGCAGTAACTCCATCCAAGAGACCCAGTACTTC. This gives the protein CASSNSIQETQYF.

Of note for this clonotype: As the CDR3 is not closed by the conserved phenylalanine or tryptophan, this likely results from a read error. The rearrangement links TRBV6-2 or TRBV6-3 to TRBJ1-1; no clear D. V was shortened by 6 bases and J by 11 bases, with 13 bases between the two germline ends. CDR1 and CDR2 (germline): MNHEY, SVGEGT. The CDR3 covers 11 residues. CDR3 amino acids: CASSSPSLAFL. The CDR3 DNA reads TGTGCCAGCAGCTCCCCCTCGTTGGCTTTCCTT.

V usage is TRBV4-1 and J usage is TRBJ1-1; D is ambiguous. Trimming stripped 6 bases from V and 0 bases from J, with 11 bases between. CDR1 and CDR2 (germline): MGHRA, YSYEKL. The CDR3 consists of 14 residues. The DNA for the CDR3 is TGCGCCAGCAGTTCAAACATCATGAACACTGAAGCTTTCTTT. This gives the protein CASSSNIMNTEAFF.

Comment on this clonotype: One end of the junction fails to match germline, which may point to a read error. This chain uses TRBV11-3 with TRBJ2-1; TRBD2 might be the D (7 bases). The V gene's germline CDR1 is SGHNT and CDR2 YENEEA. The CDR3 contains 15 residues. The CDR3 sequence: CASSSRGGSRVKQLF. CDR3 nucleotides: TGTGCCAGCAGTTCTAGGGGGGGCAGCCGGGTCAAGCAGCTCTTC.

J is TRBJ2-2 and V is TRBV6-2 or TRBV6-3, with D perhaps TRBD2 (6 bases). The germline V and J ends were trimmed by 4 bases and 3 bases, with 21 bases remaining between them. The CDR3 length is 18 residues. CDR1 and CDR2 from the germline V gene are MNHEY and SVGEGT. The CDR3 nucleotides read TGTGCCAGCAGTTGGGGACCCCAGGCGGGACCCCACACCGGGGAGCTGTTTTTT. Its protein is CASSWGPQAGPHTGELFF.

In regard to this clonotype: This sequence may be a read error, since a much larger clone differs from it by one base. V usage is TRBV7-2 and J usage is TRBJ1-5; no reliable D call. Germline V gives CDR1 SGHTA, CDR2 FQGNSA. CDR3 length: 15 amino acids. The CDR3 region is CASSLSIRSNQHQHF. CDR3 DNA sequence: TGTGCCAGCAGCTTATCGATCCGAAGCAATCAGCACCAGCATTTT. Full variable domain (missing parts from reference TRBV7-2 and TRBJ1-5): GAGVSQSPSNKVTEKGKDVELRCDPISGHTALYWYRQSLGQGLEFLIYFQGNSAPDKSGLPSDRFSAERTGGSVSTLTIQRTQQEDSAVYLCASSLSIRSNQHQHFGDGTRLSIL.

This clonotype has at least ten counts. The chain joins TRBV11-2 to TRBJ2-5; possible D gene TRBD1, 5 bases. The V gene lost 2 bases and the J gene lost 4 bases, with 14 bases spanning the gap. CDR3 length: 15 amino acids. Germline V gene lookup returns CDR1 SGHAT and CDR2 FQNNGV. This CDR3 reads CASSLQGRGTETQYF. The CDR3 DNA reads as TGTGCCAGCAGCTTACAGGGAAGGGGTACAGAGACCCAGTACTTC.